The source of this TCR beta chain is a study of shared clonotypes between healthy human individuals. Study-level background: CD4 naive and memory got three plates each, CD8 naive two, CD8 memory one.

The CDR3 is 17 residues long. Trimming took off 1 base at V and 0 bases at J, with 13 bases between the two ends. Per germline, CDR1 MDHEN and CDR2 SYDVKM. CD8 cells regarded as naive lacked CD45RO, were positively chosen for CCR7, and omitted terminally differentiated effector memory CD45RA+ cells. Assay used: immunoSEQ multiplex PCR; TCRdb lists only in-frame clones, some missing. Among hundreds of thousands of clones listed, about 96% were seen once. Sequencing was carried out using naive CD8+ T cells sorted from blood. The V gene is TRBV28, the J gene TRBJ1-3; no clear D. This sequence was found in a young man in good health. The CDR3 bases are TGTGCCAGCAGTTTATTAATGGCTCCGGGCTCTGGAAACACCATATATTTT. Encoded protein: CASSLLMAPGSGNTIYF.